This is a list of T cell receptor beta chains from one sample in a study of regulatory T cells in long-lasting Graves disease. MiXCR, applied by TCRdb to the multiplex PCR reads, yields one record per CDR3 protein. The sample comprises hundreds of thousands of distinct CDR3 sequences, about 15% of which are singletons, and roughly 7.7% rests with the top ten. This sample also belongs to another study, concerning T cells in Graves' hyperthyroidism and ophthalmopathy.

This specimen consisted of peripheral blood mononuclear cells (PBMCs), obtained at new diagnosis, from a patient treated with antithyroid drugs. The origin of the receptors is a woman aged 40 to 50 with Graves disease. The CDR3 runs from the conserved cysteine through the conserved F or W. A D gene is named only where the DNA matches it firmly. A row's size may be missing; if present it is once, few, many or a size class.

-,TRBJ1-3,TRBD1,TRBV7-9,TGTGCCAGCAGCTTAGAAACCGGGACAGCTGGAAACACCATGTATTTT,CASSLETGTAGNTMYF
many,TRBJ2-1,-,TRBV28,TGTGCCAGCAGTTCAAAAGACTCCTACAATGAGCAGTTCTTC,CASSSKDSYNEQFF
few,TRBJ2-1,TRBD2,TRBV28,TGTGCCTCAGGTAGGCTAGCGGTCAATGAGCAGTTCTTC,CASGRLAVNEQFF
-,TRBJ1-5,TRBD1,TRBV3-1,TGTGCCAGCAGCCCGGATTGGACAGGGAAAGGTATTCAGCCCCAGCATTTT,CASSPDWTGKGIQPQHF
many,TRBJ2-1,TRBD2,TRBV29-1,TGCAGCGTCGACACTAGCGCTTTCTACAATGAGCAGTTCTTC,CSVDTSAFYNEQFF
many,TRBJ2-5,TRBD2,TRBV29-1,TGCAGCGTTGAGGGTAGCGGGAGGGCCAAGGGGGAGACCCAGTACTTC,CSVEGSGRAKGETQYF
many,TRBJ2-7,-,TRBV11-2,TGTGCCAGCAGCCAAAGCTCCTACGAGCAGTACTTC,CASSQSSYEQYF
many,TRBJ1-4,-,TRBV2,TGTGCCAGCAGTGAAGTCGGAGGGGAAAAACTGTTTTTT,CASSEVGGEKLFF
many,TRBJ1-1,-,TRBV6-5,TGTGCCAGCAGTTACTCGAGTGCGAACACTGAAGCTTTCTTT,CASSYSSANTEAFF
many,TRBJ1-2,-,TRBV2,TGTGCCAGCAGTTCTGAGGGGGAGGCCACCTTC,CASSSEGEATF
many,TRBJ1-1,TRBD1,TRBV10-3,TGTGCCATCAGTACAGGGGACAGCAACACTGAAGCTTTCTTT,CAISTGDSNTEAFF
-,TRBJ2-1,TRBD1,TRBV11-2,TGTGCCAGCAGCTCCCGGGACAGGGTGGACAATGAGCAGTTCTTC,CASSSRDRVDNEQFF